Each of the 2 T cell receptor beta chains below was sequenced from the same sample in a study of blood T cell repertoires in COVID-19 (TCRdb year 2020). Library method: the immunoSEQ multiplex PCR assay. The table comes from immuneACCESS by way of TCRdb, which keeps in-frame sequences with V and J called. Part of the clones is missing from these tables; in studies checked, under half for an unresolved V gene and the rest for unknown reasons. The table for this sample lists around 67,000 clones; about 90% of them were counted only once. The top ten constitute 7% to 9.5% of the sample. Specimen: peripheral blood. Receptors were obtained from a human donor in a cohort sampled during active COVID-19.

The gene calls are TRBV19 and TRBJ2-5; 7 bases line up with TRBD2. Unmatched junction bases numbered 7, after V lost 5 bases and J lost 4 bases. Germline V gene data show CDR1 as LNHDA and CDR2 as SQIVND (reference sequence). The CDR3 runs to 14 residues. In DNA form, the CDR3 reads TGTGCCAGTAGTGTCCAGGGAGGGTCAGAGACCCAGTACTTC. Its translation is CASSVQGGSETQYF.

This chain links TRBV29-1 with TRBJ2-2; 10 nucleotides align to TRBD1. The V gene's germline CDR1 is SQVTM and CDR2 ANQGSEA. The CDR3 is 16 amino acids. With 7 bases clipped from V and 7 bases from J, the junction kept 15 bases outside the gene matches. The CDR3 DNA is TGCAGCGCTGGATGGCCTGACAGGGGGCAGAGCGGGGAGCTGTTTTTT. Amino acids: CSAGWPDRGQSGELFF.